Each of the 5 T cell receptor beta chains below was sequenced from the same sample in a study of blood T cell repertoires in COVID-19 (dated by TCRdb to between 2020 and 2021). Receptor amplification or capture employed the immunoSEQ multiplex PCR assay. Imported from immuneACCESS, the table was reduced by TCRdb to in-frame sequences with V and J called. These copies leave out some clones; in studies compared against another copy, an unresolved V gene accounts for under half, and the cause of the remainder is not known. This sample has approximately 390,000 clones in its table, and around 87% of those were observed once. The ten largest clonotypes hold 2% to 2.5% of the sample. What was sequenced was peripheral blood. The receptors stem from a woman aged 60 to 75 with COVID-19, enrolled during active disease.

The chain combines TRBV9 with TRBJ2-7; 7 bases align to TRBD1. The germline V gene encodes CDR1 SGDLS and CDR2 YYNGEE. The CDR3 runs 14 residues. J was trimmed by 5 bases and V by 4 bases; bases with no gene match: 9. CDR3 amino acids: CASSPRPQGDEQYF. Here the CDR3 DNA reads TGTGCCAGCAGCCCCCGACCTCAGGGGGACGAGCAGTACTTC.

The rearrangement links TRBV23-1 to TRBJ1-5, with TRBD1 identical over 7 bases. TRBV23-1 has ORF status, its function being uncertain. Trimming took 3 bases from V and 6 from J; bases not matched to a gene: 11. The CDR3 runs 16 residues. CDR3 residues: CASSQTGNAFSQPQHF. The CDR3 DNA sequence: TGCGCCAGCAGTCAGACAGGGAACGCCTTTAGTCAGCCCCAGCATTTT.

The CDR3 sequence is CASSPASGQYYGYTF. The CDR3 region has the DNA TGTGCCAGCAGCCCCGCCTCCGGACAGTACTATGGCTACACCTTC. The gene calls are TRBV5-5 and TRBJ1-2; tentatively, D is TRBD1 (6 bases). Germline V CDR1 and CDR2: SGHKS, YYEKEE (reference sequence). V was cut by 4 bases and J by 3 bases, with 16 bases left in between. The CDR3 contains 15 residues.

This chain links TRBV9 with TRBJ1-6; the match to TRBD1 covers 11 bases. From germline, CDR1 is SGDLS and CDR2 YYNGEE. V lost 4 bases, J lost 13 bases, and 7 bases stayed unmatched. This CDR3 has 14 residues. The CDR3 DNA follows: TGTGCCAGCAGCCCTCGGACAGGGGGCATGCCCCTCCACTTT. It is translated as CASSPRTGGMPLHF.

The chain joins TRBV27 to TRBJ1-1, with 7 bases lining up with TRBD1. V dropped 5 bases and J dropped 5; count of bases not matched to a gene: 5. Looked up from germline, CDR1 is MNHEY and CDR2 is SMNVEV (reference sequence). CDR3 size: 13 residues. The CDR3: CASSQHRGTEAFF. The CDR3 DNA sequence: TGTGCCAGCAGTCAGCACAGGGGAACTGAAGCTTTCTTT.